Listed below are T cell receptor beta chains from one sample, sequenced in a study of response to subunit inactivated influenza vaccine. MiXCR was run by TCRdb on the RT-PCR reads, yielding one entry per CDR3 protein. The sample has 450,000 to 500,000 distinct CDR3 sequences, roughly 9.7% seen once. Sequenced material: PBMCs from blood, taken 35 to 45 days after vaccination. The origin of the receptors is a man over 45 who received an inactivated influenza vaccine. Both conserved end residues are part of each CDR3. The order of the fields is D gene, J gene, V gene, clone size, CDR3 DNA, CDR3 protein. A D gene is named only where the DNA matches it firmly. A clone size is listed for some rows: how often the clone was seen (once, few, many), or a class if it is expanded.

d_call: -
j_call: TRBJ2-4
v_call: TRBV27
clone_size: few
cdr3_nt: TGTGCCAGCAGTTTATCATTCCTAGCCAAAAACATTCAGTACTTC
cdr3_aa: CASSLSFLAKNIQYF

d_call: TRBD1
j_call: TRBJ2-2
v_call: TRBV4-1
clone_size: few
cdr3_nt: TGCGCCAGCAGCCGCCAGACAGGGGGCTTCGACACCGGGGAGCTGTTTTTT
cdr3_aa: CASSRQTGGFDTGELFF

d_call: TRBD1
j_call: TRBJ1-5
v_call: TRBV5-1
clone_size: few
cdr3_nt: TGCGCCAGCAGAGCGGACAGGACCGATCAGCCCCAGCATTTT
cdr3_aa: CASRADRTDQPQHF

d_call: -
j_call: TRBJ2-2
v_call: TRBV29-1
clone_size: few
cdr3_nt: TGCAGCGCCACAAATCCCAGGGCTTGGGACACCGGGGAGCTGTTTTTT
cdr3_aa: CSATNPRAWDTGELFF

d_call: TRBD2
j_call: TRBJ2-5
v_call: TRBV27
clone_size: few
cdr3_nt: TGTGCCAGCAGTTTAGCGGGGGGCTTTTCACAAGAGACCCAGTACTTC
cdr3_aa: CASSLAGGFSQETQYF

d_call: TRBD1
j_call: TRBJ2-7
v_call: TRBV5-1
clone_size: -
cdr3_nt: TGCGCCAGCAGCTGGGGACAGGGAGATTACGAGCAGTACTTC
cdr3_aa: CASSWGQGDYEQYF

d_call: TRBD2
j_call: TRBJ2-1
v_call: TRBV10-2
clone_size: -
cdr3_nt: TGCGCCAGCAGATTCGGCGGGGGGTCCTACAATGAGCAGTTCTTC
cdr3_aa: CASRFGGGSYNEQFF

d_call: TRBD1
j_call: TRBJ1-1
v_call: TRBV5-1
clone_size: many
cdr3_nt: TGCGCCAGCAGCTATCAGGGGGGTGAAGCTTTCTTT
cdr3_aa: CASSYQGGEAFF

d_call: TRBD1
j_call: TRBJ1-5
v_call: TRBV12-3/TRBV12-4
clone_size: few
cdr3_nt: TGTGCCAGCAGTTTCGACAGGGATCAGCCCCAGCATTTT
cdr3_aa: CASSFDRDQPQHF

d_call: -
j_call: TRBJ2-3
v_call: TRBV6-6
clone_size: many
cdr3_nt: TGTGCCAGCAGTTCCGGGACGATCACAGATACGCAGTATTTT
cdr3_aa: CASSSGTITDTQYF

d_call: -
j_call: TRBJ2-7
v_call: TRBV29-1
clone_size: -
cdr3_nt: TGCAGCGTTGAGAATCCTACCAATTACGAGCAGTACTTC
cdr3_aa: CSVENPTNYEQYF

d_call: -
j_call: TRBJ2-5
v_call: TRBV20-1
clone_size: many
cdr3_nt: TGCAGTGCTATTCCTGAGAACCAAGAGACCCAGTACTTC
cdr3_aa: CSAIPENQETQYF

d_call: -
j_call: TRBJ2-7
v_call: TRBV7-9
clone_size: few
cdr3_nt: TGTGCCAGCAGCATCCCCGCGGGGACAGTGACCTACGAGCAGTACTTC
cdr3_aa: CASSIPAGTVTYEQYF

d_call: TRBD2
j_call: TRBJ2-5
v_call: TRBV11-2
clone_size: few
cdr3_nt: TGTGCCAGCAGCTTTGGGACTAGCGGGGGGCAAGAGACCCAGTACTTC
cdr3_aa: CASSFGTSGGQETQYF

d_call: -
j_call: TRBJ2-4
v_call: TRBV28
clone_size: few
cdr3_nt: TGTGCCAGCAGTTTATCTGTACCGATTCAGTACTTC
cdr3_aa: CASSLSVPIQYF

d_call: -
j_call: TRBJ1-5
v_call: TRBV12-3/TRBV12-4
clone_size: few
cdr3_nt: TGTGCCAGCAGGGTAGGAGGGGGCAATCAGCCCCAGCATTTT
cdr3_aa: CASRVGGGNQPQHF

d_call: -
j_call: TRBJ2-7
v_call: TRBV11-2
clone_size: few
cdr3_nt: TGTGCCAGCAGCTTCCCGGACAGTCCCTACGAGCAGTACTTC
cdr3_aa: CASSFPDSPYEQYF

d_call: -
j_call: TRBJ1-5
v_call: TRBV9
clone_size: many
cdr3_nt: TGTGCCAGCAGCGCCCGTACGTCCCGGTGGGCGAAAGTCAATCAGCCCCAGCATTTT
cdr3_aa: CASSARTSRWAKVNQPQHF

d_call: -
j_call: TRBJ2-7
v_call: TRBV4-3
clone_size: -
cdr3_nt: TGCGCCAGCAGCCAAGTTTTCAAAACCTACGAGCAGTACTTC
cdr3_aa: CASSQVFKTYEQYF

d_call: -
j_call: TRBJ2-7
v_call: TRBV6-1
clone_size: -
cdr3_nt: TGTGCCAGCAGTGAATGGCAGGACACCTACGAGCAGTACTTC
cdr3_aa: CASSEWQDTYEQYF

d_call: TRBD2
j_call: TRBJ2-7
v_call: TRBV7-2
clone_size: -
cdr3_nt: TGTGCCAGCAGCATTAGCGGGAACACCTACGAGCAGTACTTC
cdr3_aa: CASSISGNTYEQYF

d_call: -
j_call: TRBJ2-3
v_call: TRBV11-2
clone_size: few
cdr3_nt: TGTGCCAGCAGCTTAGATTGGACACAGACAGATACGCAGTATTTT
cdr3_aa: CASSLDWTQTDTQYF

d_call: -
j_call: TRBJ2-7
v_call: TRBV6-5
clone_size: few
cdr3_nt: TGTGCCAGCAGTTACCTTGAGGGAAAAGTTAACGAGCAGTACTTC
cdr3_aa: CASSYLEGKVNEQYF

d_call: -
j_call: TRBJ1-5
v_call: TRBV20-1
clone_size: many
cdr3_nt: TGCAGTGCAATCCGGGACACTCTAGGGTCAGGCAATCAGCCCCAGCATTTT
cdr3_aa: CSAIRDTLGSGNQPQHF

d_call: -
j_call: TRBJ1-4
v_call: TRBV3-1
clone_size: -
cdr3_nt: TGTGCCAGCAGCCAAGAAGGCAGGGGTAATGAAAAACTGTTTTTT
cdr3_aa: CASSQEGRGNEKLFF

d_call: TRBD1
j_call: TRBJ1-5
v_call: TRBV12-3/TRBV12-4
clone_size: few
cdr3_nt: TGTGCCAGCAGTGGACAGGGGTATCAGCCCCAGCATTTT
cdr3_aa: CASSGQGYQPQHF

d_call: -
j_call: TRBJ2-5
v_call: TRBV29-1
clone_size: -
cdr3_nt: TGCAGCGTTTCCACTAACCACAGGGAGACCCAGTACTTC
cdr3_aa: CSVSTNHRETQYF

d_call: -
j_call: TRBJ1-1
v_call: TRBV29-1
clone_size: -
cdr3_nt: TGCAGCGTTGCCCCAGAGACAGCCAACACTGAAGCTTTCTTT
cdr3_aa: CSVAPETANTEAFF

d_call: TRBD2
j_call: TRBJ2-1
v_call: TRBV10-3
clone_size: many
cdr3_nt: TGTGCCATCAGTGGACTAGCGGCACCCTACAATGAGCAGTTCTTC
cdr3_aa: CAISGLAAPYNEQFF

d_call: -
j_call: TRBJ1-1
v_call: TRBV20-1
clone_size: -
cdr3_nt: TGCAGTGCTCCCTTTCGGGGGCCCTCGGATGAAGCTTACTTT
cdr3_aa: CSAPFRGPSDEAYF

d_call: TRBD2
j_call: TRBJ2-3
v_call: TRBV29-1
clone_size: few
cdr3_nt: TGCAGCGTGGGACTAGCGGGACACAGCACAGATACGCAGTATTTT
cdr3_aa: CSVGLAGHSTDTQYF

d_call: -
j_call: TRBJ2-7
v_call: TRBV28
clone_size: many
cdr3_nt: TGTGCCAGCAGTGACGTAGACAGAGTAGATAGGTACGAGCAGTACTTC
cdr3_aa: CASSDVDRVDRYEQYF

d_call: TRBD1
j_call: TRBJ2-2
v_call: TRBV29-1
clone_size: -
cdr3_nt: TGCAGCGTTGGGGACAGGGGTGTGGCCGGGGAGCTGTTTTTT
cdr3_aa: CSVGDRGVAGELFF

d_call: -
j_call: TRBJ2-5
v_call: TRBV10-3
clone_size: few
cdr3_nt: TGTGCCATCAGTCAGAACCCCGAAGAGACCCAGTACTTC
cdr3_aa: CAISQNPEETQYF

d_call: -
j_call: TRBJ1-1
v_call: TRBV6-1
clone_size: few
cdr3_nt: TGTGCCAGCAGGCGGACAGTCGGGAACACTGAAGCTTTCTTT
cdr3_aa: CASRRTVGNTEAFF

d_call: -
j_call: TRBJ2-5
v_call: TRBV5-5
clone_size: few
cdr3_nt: TGTGCCAGCAGCTTTGGGACCTTCAGTGGGGAGACCCAGTACTTC
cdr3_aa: CASSFGTFSGETQYF

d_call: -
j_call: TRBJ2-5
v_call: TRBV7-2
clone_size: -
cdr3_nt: TGTGCCAGCAGCTTAGGCCCTCACAGGAACCAAGAGACCCAGTACTTC
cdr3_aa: CASSLGPHRNQETQYF

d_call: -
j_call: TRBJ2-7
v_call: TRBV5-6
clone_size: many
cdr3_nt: TGTGCCAGCAGCTTTGGCCCCGAGCAGTACTTC
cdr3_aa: CASSFGPEQYF

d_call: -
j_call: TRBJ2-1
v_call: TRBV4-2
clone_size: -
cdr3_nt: TGTGCCAGCAGCCAAGCACACCGCGGAGGGTACAATGAGCAGTTCTTC
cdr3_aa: CASSQAHRGGYNEQFF

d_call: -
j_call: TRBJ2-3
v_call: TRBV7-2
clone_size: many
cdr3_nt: TGTGCCAGCAGCTTAGGGACCCTTGGCACAGATACGCAGTATTTT
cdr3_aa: CASSLGTLGTDTQYF

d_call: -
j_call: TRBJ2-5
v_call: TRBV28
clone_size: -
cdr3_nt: TGTGCCAGCAGTTTCGATCCTGGCGGAGAGCACCAAGAGACCCAGTACTTC
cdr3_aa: CASSFDPGGEHQETQYF

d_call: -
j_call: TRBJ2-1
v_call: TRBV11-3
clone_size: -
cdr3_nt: TGTGCCAGCAGTAGGGACAATGCCAACTACAATGAGCAGTTCTTC
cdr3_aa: CASSRDNANYNEQFF

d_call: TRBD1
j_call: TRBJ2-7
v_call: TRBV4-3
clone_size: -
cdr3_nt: TGCGCCAGCAGCCAAGATAGTAGACAGGGGACCTACGAGCAGTACTTC
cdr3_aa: CASSQDSRQGTYEQYF

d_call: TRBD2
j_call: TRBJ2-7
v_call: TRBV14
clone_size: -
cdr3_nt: TGTGCCAGCAGCCAAGATTCAACTAGCGGGATCTACGAGCAGTACTTC
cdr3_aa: CASSQDSTSGIYEQYF

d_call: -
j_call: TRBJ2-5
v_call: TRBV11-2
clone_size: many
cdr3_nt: TGTGCCAGCAGCTTATACGGCACCAAGGGAGAGACCCAGTACTTC
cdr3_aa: CASSLYGTKGETQYF

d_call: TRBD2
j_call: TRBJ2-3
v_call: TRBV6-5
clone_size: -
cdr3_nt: TGTGCCAGCAGTTATGGCGGGAGAGGAAGTTCAGATACGCAGTATTTT
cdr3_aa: CASSYGGRGSSDTQYF

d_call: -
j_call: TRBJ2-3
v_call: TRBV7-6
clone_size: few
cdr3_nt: TGTGCCAGCAGCCTACTGACTAGTAAGGATACGCAGTATTTT
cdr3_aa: CASSLLTSKDTQYF

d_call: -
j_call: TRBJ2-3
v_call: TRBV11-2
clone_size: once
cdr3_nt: TGTGCCAGCAGCTTAGTTCGGCGGAGAAGCACAGATACGCAGTATTTT
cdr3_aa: CASSLVRRRSTDTQYF

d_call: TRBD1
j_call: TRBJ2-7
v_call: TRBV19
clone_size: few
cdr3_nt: TGTGCCAGCAGACAGGGAAACGAATACGAGCAGTACTTC
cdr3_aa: CASRQGNEYEQYF

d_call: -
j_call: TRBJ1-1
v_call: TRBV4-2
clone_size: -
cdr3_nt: TGTGCCAGCAGCCAACCCCAGGGGAGAGGGAGAGGAGGTGAAGCTTTCTTT
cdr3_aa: CASSQPQGRGRGGEAFF

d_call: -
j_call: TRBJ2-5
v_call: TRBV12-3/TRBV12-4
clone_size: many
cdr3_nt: TGTGCCAGCAGTTCCCGCAGGACACAAGAGACCCAGTACTTC
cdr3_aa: CASSSRRTQETQYF

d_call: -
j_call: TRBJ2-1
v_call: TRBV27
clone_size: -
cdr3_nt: TGTGCCAGCAGTTTCGCGGACCCGAGCTCCTACAATGAGCAGTTCTTC
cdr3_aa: CASSFADPSSYNEQFF

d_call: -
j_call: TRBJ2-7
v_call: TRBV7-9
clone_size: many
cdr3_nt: TGTGCCAGCAGCTCTAGGGGGAATGAGCAGTACTTC
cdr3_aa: CASSSRGNEQYF

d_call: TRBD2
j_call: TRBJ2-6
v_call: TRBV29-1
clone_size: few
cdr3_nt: TGCAGCGTTGCCCTAGCGGGGGCTAGCTCTGGGGCCAACGTCCTGACTTTC
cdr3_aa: CSVALAGASSGANVLTF

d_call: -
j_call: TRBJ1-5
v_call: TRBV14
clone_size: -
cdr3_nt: TGTGCCAGCAGCCAAGGGACGGCGAATCAGCCCCAGCATTTT
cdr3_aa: CASSQGTANQPQHF